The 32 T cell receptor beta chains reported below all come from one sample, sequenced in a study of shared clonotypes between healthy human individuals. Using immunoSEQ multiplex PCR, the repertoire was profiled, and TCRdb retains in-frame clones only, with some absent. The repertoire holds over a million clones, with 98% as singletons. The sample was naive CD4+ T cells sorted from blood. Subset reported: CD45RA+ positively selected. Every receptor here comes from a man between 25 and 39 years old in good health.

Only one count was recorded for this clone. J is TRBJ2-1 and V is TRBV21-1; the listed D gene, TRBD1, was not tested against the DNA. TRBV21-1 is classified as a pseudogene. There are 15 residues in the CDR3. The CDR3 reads CASSKTGYFSNEQFF. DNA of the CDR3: TGTGCCAGCAGCAAGACAGGGTATTTTTCGAATGAGCAGTTCTTC.

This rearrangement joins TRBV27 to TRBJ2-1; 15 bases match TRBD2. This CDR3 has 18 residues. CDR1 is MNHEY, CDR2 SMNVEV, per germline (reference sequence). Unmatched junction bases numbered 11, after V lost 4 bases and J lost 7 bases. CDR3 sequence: CASSSRGLAGGPRNEQFF. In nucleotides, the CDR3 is TGTGCCAGCAGTTCACGAGGACTAGCGGGAGGGCCCAGGAATGAGCAGTTCTTC.

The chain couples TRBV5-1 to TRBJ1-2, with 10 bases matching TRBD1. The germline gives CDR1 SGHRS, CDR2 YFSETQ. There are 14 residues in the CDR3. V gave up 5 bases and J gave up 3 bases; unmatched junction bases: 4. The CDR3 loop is CASRTGTGDYGYTF. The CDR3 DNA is TGCGCCAGCAGAACCGGGACAGGGGACTATGGCTACACCTTC.

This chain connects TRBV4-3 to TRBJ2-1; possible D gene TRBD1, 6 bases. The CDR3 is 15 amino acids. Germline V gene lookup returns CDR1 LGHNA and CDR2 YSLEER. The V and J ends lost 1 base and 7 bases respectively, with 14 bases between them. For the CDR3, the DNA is TGCGCCAGCAGCCAAGTGTGGACAGCCCTAAATGAGCAGTTCTTC. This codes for CASSQVWTALNEQFF.

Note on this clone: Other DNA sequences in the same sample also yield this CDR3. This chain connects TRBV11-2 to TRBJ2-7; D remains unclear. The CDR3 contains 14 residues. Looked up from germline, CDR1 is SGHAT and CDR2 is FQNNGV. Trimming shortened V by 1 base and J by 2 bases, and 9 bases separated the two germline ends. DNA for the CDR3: TGTGCCAGCAGCTTAGGTCCATTCCCCTACGAGCAGTACTTC. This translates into CASSLGPFPYEQYF.

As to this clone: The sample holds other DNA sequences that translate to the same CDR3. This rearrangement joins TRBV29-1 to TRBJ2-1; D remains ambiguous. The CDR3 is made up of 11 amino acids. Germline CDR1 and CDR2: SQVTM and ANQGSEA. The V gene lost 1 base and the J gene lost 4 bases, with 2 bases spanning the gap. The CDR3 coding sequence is TGCAGCGTTGAAGGGTACAATGAGCAGTTCTTC. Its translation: CSVEGYNEQFF.

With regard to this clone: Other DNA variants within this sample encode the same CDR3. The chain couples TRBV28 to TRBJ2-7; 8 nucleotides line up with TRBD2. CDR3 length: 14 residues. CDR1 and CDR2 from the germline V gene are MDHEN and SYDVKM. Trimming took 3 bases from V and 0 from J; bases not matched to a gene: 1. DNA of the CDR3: TGTGCCAGCAGTTTCGGGGGGGTCTCCTACGAGCAGTACTTC. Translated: CASSFGGVSYEQYF. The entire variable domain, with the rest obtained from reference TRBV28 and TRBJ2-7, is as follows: DVKVTQSSRYLVKRTGEKVFLECVQDMDHENMFWYRQDPGLGLRLIYFSYDVKMKEKGDIPEGYSVSREKKERFSLILESASTNQTSMYLCASSFGGVSYEQYFGPGTRLTVT.

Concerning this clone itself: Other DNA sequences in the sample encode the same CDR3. CDR3 in amino acids: CASSLAGMNTEAFF. The CDR3 DNA reads as TGTGCCAGCAGCTTGGCCGGGATGAACACTGAAGCTTTCTTT. V usage is TRBV5-6 and J usage is TRBJ1-1; unclear D gene. Trimming took 0 bases from V and 0 from J, leaving 6 bases between them. CDR1 and CDR2 from the germline V gene are SGHDT and YYEEEE. The CDR3 has 14 amino acids.

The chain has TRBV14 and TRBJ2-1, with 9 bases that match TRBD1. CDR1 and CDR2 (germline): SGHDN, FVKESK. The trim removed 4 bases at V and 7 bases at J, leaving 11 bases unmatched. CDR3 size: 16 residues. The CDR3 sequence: CASSRLTGGAVNEQFF. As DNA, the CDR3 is TGTGCCAGCAGCCGACTAACAGGGGGCGCAGTGAATGAGCAGTTCTTC.

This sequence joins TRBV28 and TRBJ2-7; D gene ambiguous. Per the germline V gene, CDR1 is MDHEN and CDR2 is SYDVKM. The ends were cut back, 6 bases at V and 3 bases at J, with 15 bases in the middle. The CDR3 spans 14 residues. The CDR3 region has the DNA TGTGCCAGCAGCCTTACTCGGGTTTACTACGAGCAGTACTTC. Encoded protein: CASSLTRVYYEQYF.

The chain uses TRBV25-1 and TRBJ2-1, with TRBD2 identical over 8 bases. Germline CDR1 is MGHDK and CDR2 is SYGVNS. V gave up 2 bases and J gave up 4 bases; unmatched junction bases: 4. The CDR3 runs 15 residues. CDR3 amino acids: CASSEPGLDYNEQFF. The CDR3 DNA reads TGTGCCAGCAGTGAACCGGGACTAGATTACAATGAGCAGTTCTTC.

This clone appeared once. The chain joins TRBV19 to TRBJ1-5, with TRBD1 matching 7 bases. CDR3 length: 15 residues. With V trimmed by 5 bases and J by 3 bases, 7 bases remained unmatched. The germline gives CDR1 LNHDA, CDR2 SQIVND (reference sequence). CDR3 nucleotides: TGTGCCAGTAGTCCTCAGACAGGGCTCAATCAGCCCCAGCATTTT. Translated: CASSPQTGLNQPQHF.

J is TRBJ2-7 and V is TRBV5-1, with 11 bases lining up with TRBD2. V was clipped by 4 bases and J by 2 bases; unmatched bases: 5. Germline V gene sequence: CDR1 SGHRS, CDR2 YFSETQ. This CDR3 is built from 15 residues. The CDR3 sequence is CASSELAGEPYEQYF. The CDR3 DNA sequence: TGCGCCAGCAGCGAACTAGCGGGAGAACCCTACGAGCAGTACTTC.

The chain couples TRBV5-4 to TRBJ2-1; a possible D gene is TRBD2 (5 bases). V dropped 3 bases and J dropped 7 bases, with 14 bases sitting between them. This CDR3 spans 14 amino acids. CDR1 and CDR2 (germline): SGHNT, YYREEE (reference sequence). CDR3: CASSSVGSGNEQFF. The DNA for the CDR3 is TGTGCCAGCAGCTCCGTTGGGAGTGGTAATGAGCAGTTCTTC.

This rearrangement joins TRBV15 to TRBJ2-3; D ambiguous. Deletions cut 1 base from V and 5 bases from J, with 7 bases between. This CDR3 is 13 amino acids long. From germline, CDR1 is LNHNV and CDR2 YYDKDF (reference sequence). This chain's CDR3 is CATSRGSVDTQYF. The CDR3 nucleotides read TGTGCCACCAGCAGAGGCTCGGTAGATACGCAGTATTTT.

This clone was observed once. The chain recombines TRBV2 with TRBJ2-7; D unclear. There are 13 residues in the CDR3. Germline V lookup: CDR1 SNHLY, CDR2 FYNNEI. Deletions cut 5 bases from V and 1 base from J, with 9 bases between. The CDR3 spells CASSPDESYEQYF. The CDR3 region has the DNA TGTGCCAGCAGTCCGGACGAATCCTACGAGCAGTACTTC.

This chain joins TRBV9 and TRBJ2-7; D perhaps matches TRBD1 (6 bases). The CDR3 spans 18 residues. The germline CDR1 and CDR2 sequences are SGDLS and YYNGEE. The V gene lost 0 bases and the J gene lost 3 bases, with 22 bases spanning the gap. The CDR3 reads CASSVGTAFGHVNYEQYF. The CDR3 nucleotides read TGTGCCAGCAGCGTAGGGACAGCATTTGGACATGTCAACTACGAGCAGTACTTC.

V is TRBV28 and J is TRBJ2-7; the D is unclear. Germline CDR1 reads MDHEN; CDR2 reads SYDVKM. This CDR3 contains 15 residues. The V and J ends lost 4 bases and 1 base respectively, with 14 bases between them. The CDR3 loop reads CASSSRPTGSYEQYF. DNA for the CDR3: TGTGCCAGCAGTTCCCGGCCCACTGGATCCTACGAGCAGTACTTC.

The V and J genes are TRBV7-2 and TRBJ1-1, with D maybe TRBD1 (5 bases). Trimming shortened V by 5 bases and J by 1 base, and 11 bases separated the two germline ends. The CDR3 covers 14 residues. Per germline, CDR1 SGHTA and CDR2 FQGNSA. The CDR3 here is CASSLPGRNTEAFF. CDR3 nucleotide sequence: TGTGCCAGCAGCCTCCCGGGACGGAACACTGAAGCTTTCTTT.

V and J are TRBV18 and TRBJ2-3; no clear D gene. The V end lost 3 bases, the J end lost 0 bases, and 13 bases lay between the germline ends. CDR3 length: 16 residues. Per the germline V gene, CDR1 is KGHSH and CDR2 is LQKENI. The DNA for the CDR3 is TGTGCCAGCTCACCCTTGACCCGTGCTAGCACAGATACGCAGTATTTT. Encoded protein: CASSPLTRASTDTQYF.

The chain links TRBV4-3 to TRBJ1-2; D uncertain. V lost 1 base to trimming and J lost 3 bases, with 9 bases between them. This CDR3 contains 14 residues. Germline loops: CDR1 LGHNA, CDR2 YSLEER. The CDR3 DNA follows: TGCGCCAGCAGCCAAGTAGTTCATGACTATGGCTACACCTTC. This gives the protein CASSQVVHDYGYTF.

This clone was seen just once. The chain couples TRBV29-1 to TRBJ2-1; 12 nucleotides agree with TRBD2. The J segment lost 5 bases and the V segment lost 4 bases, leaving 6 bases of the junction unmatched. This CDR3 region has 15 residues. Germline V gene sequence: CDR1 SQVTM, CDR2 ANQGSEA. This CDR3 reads CSVGLGLAGNNEQFF. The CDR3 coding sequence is TGCAGCGTTGGTCTAGGACTAGCGGGAAACAATGAGCAGTTCTTC.

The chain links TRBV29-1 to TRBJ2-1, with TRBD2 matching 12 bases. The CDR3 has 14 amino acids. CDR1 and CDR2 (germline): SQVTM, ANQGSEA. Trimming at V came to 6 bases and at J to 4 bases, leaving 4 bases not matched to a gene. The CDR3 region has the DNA TGCAGCGTGGCCGGGACTAGCGGGTACAATGAGCAGTTCTTC. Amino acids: CSVAGTSGYNEQFF.

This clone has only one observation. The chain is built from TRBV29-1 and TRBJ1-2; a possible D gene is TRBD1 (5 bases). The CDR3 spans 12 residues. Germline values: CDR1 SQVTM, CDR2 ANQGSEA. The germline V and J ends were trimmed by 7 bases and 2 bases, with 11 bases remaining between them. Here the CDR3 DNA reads TGCAGCGCCAGACAGACCAACTATGGCTACACCTTC. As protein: CSARQTNYGYTF.

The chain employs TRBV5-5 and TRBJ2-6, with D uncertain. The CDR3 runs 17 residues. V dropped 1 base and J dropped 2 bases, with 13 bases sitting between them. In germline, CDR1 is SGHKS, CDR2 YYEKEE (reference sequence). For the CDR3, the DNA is TGTGCCAGCAGCTTGTATCTCTTGGGGACTGGGGCCAACGTCCTGACTTTC. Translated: CASSLYLLGTGANVLTF.

In nucleotides, the CDR3 is TGTGCCAGCAGCCAAGACCGACTAGCGTCAAAAATAGGCGAGCAGTACTTC. Translation: CASSQDRLASKIGEQYF. The chain has TRBV14 and TRBJ2-7, with 8 bases matching TRBD2. This CDR3 has 17 amino acids. V lost 0 bases and J lost 6; bases outside the gene matches: 13. CDR1 SGHDN and CDR2 FVKESK come from the germline V gene.

The CDR3 region is CASSPSHFSAAEQYF. The CDR3 bases are TGTGCCAGCAGCCCCTCCCACTTTAGCGCAGCCGAGCAGTACTTC. The chain employs TRBV7-3 and TRBJ2-7; a weak D match, TRBD2 (5 bases). The germline V gene has CDR1 SGHTA and CDR2 FQGTGA. The CDR3 length is 15 residues. Trimming removed 5 bases at V and 6 bases at J, with 20 bases between.

As DNA, the CDR3 is TGTGCCAGCAGTTTCCCGGGGGGCTGGGGCTACACCTTC. Translation: CASSFPGGWGYTF. V usage is TRBV28 and J usage is TRBJ1-2, with D possibly TRBD1 on 6 matching bases. CDR1 is MDHEN and CDR2 is SYDVKM in the germline V gene. Trimming stripped 3 bases from V and 8 bases from J, with 13 bases between. This CDR3 is built from 13 residues.

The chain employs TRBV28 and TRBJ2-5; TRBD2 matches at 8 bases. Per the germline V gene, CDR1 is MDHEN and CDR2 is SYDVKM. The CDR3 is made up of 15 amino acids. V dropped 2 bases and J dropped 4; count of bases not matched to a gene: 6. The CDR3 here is CASSLGGRTVETQYF. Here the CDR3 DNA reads TGTGCCAGCAGTTTAGGCGGGAGGACCGTAGAGACCCAGTACTTC.

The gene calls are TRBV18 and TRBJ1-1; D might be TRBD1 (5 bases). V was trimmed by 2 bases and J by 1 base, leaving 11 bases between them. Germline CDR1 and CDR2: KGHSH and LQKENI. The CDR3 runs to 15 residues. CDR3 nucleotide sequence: TGTGCCAGCTCACCAATTGCGGACAAGAACACTGAAGCTTTCTTT. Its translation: CASSPIADKNTEAFF.

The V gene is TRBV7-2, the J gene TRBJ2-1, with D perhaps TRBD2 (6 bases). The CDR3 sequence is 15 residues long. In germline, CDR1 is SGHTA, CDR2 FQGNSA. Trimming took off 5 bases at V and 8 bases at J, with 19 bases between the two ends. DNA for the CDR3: TGTGCCAGCAGCAAGACTAGTCCAACGGGCGATGAGCAGTTCTTC. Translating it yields CASSKTSPTGDEQFF.

CDR3 sequence: CASSLWTGDTEAFF. The CDR3 DNA sequence: TGTGCCAGCAGCCTCTGGACAGGGGACACTGAAGCTTTCTTT. The chain uses TRBV21-1 and TRBJ1-1; TRBD1 reflects the table's D call only, with no check against the DNA. TRBV21-1 is shown as a pseudogene. The CDR3 is 14 amino acids.